A single sample is the source of the 17 T cell receptor beta chains below, sequenced in a study of T cell responses to AZD1222 COVID-19 vaccine. This table comes from immunoSEQ multiplex PCR, and its TCRdb copy is limited to in-frame clones, with some not included. The table has about 70,000 clones, 85% seen once. The sequencing here drew on peripheral blood, taken on day 0 of AZD1222 vaccination. Every receptor here comes from an adult in good health.

The J gene is TRBJ2-7, the V gene TRBV7-9; D tentatively fits TRBD1 or TRBD2 (6 bases each). Trimming pared 0 bases from V and 3 bases from J, leaving 9 bases between. Germline V gives CDR1 SEHNR, CDR2 FQNEAQ (reference sequence). The CDR3 runs 14 residues. The CDR3, as DNA: TGTGCCAGCAGCTTAGCGGGGGGCGGCTACGAGCAGTACTTC. Residues: CASSLAGGGYEQYF.

The chain is built from TRBV12-3 or TRBV12-4 and TRBJ1-2; 10 positions match TRBD1. Trimming removed 6 bases from V and 5 bases from J; junction bases left unmatched: 3. The CDR3 spans 13 residues. The CDR3 here is CASSSDRGYGYTF. CDR3 sequence (DNA): TGTGCCAGCAGCTCGGACAGGGGGTATGGCTACACCTTC.

This chain uses TRBV5-1 with TRBJ2-7, with D hard to call. The CDR3 is 13 residues long. Germline CDR1 is SGHRS and CDR2 is YFSETQ. V lost 4 bases to trimming and J lost 1 base, with 9 bases between them. The CDR3 spells CASSLQSSYEQYF. The DNA of the CDR3 is TGCGCCAGCAGCCTACAGAGTTCCTACGAGCAGTACTTC.

V gene TRBV5-4 combines with J gene TRBJ2-7; 9 nucleotides agree with TRBD2. J gave up 4 bases and V 5 bases, and 4 bases lay outside the gene matches. CDR3 length: 13 residues. Germline loops: CDR1 SGHNT, CDR2 YYREEE (reference sequence). The CDR3 DNA follows: TGTGCCAGCAGGGGGACTAGCAGTTACGAGCAGTACTTC. This gives the protein CASRGTSSYEQYF.

The chain combines TRBV5-5 with TRBJ1-4; a weak D match, TRBD1 (6 bases). V was clipped by 0 bases and J by 6 bases, with 12 bases between them. CDR1 and CDR2 from the germline V gene are SGHKS and YYEKEE (reference sequence). The CDR3 spans 15 residues. As DNA, the CDR3 is TGTGCCAGCAGCTTGGTGGGGGCGGCGGATGAAAAACTGTTTTTT. Amino acid sequence: CASSLVGAADEKLFF.

The rearrangement uses TRBV19 and TRBJ1-5, with 12 bases matching TRBD1. This CDR3 contains 23 residues. Trimming at V came to 1 base and at J to 1 base, leaving 20 bases not matched to a gene. In germline, CDR1 is LNHDA, CDR2 SQIVND (reference sequence). The CDR3 region is CASSIATQTAGGQGARSNQPQHF. DNA of the CDR3: TGTGCCAGTAGTATAGCGACCCAGACGGCAGGGGGACAGGGGGCTCGGAGCAATCAGCCCCAGCATTTT.

Here the CDR3 DNA reads TGTGCCACCGGCCCCGCAGGGTCCTCCTATGGCTACACCTTC. Protein sequence: CATGPAGSSYGYTF. V usage is TRBV6-5 and J usage is TRBJ1-2; D is perhaps TRBD1 (5 bases). Trimming took off 10 bases at V and 4 bases at J, with 19 bases between the two ends. Per germline, CDR1 MNHEY and CDR2 SVGAGI. CDR3 length: 14 amino acids.

The chain recombines TRBV2 with TRBJ2-7; TRBD1 or TRBD2 may be the D gene (6 bases each). The CDR3 is made up of 14 amino acids. V dropped 6 bases and J dropped 5 bases, with 17 bases sitting between them. Germline V lookup: CDR1 SNHLY, CDR2 FYNNEI. DNA of the CDR3: TGTGCCAGCAGCCGAGGGGGGTCCGAAAACGAGCAGTACTTC. Amino acids: CASSRGGSENEQYF. The full variable domain, rest sourced from reference TRBV2 and TRBJ2-7, is EPEVTQTPSHQVTQMGQEVILRCVPISNHLYFYWYRQILGQKVEFLVSFYNNEISEKSEIFDDQFSVERPDGSNFTLKIRSTKLEDSAMYFCASSRGGSENEQYFGPGTRLTVT.

This clone has more than one count but fewer than ten. This chain uses TRBV9 with TRBJ1-6; D gene ambiguous. The germline gives CDR1 SGDLS, CDR2 YYNGEE. CDR3 length: 14 residues. Trimming stripped 0 bases from V and 6 bases from J, with 7 bases between. The CDR3 region has the DNA TGTGCCAGCAGCGTAGATCCAGGTAATTCACCCCTCCACTTT. This codes for CASSVDPGNSPLHF.

The V call is TRBV6-5, the J call TRBJ1-2; the D is unclear. From germline, CDR1 is MNHEY and CDR2 SVGAGI. This CDR3 is built from 16 residues. The germline V and J ends were trimmed by 2 bases and 4 bases, with 17 bases remaining between them. CDR3 in DNA: TGTGCCAGCAGTTACGCGACTTCCCTCCGAGGCTATGGCTACACCTTC. Translation gives CASSYATSLRGYGYTF.

The chain combines TRBV21-1 with TRBJ1-6. TRBV21-1 is shown as a pseudogene. This CDR3 region has 14 residues. CDR3 nucleotides: TGTGCCAGCAGCAAAGGCGGGCGAAATTCACCCCTCCACTTT. Translation gives CASSKGGRNSPLHF.

The chain has TRBV5-6 and TRBJ1-1; D gene unclear. Trimming stripped 7 bases from V and 1 base from J, with 11 bases between. The CDR3 sequence is 13 residues long. Germline CDR1 is SGHDT and CDR2 is YYEEEE. The CDR3 protein is CASHWVGNTEAFF. CDR3 nucleotides: TGTGCCAGCCACTGGGTTGGGAACACTGAAGCTTTCTTT.

CDR3 sequence (DNA): TGTGCCAGCAGCTTAGTATCGGGCATTGAAGCTTTCTTT. As protein: CASSLVSGIEAFF. The V and J genes are TRBV7-9 and TRBJ1-1; D ambiguous. Germline V gene sequence: CDR1 SEHNR, CDR2 FQNEAQ (reference sequence). V was shortened by 1 base and J by 7 bases, with 10 bases between the two germline ends. The CDR3 loop spans 13 amino acids.

This clone was picked up a small number of times. This chain joins TRBV2 and TRBJ1-2; 7 bases are shared with TRBD1. Germline values: CDR1 SNHLY, CDR2 FYNNEI. There are 14 residues in the CDR3. V gave up 8 bases and J gave up 5 bases; unmatched junction bases: 11. The DNA for the CDR3 is TGTGCCAGCGGGGAGACAGGGCTTGGGTATGGCTACACCTTC. Encoded protein: CASGETGLGYGYTF.

This clone came up a few times. This chain links TRBV11-3 with TRBJ1-1, with D possibly matching TRBD1 (5 bases). This CDR3 is 15 amino acids long. Germline-derived CDR1 and CDR2 are SGHNT and YENEEA. V lost 4 bases and J 1 base, leaving 13 bases between the germline ends. CDR3 sequence reads: CASSSARGANTEAFF. The CDR3 nucleotides read TGTGCCAGCAGCTCGGCGCGCGGGGCGAACACTGAAGCTTTCTTT.

The chain uses TRBV3-1 (or the pseudogene TRBV3-2) and TRBJ1-3, with D perhaps TRBD1 (5 bases). This CDR3 is 14 amino acids long. V was trimmed by 2 bases and J by 8 bases, leaving 13 bases between them. Germline CDR1 is LGHDT and CDR2 is YNNKEL (reference sequence). CDR3 loop: CASSQSSRADTIYF. CDR3 coding DNA: TGTGCCAGCAGCCAATCTTCCAGGGCGGACACCATATATTTT.

The chain joins TRBV6-6 to TRBJ1-1; 7 bases are a match to TRBD1. J gave up 2 bases and V 6 bases, and 6 bases lay outside the gene matches. This CDR3 region has 14 residues. CDR1 is MNHNY and CDR2 is SVGAGI in the germline V gene (reference sequence). CDR3 in amino acids: CASRGGQINTEAFF. CDR3 DNA: TGTGCCAGCAGGGGGGGACAGATTAACACTGAAGCTTTCTTT.